This TCR beta chain was documented in a study of blood T cell repertoires in COVID-19. Whole-study context: Samples taken during acute and convalescent COVID-19 were collected in the United States, Italy and Spain. Sources were T cells, B-cell-depleted T cells, or PBMCs; the material itself was cDNA or gDNA.

Profiled with immunoSEQ multiplex PCR; TCRdb holds only in-frame clones, not every one. The table includes roughly 160,000 clones, around 82% detected once. V lost 1 base and J lost 1, with 16 bases in between. CDR1 is LNHNV and CDR2 is YYDKDF in the germline V gene (reference sequence). The CDR3 has 17 residues. This TCR was recovered from a woman older than 75 with active or convalescent COVID-19. V gene TRBV15 combines with J gene TRBJ1-1, with unresolved D. Sample: peripheral blood. CDR3 bases: TGTGCCACCAGCAGAGTCGGCGGGCGGGGAAGGAACACTGAAGCTTTCTTT. Translation gives CATSRVGGRGRNTEAFF.